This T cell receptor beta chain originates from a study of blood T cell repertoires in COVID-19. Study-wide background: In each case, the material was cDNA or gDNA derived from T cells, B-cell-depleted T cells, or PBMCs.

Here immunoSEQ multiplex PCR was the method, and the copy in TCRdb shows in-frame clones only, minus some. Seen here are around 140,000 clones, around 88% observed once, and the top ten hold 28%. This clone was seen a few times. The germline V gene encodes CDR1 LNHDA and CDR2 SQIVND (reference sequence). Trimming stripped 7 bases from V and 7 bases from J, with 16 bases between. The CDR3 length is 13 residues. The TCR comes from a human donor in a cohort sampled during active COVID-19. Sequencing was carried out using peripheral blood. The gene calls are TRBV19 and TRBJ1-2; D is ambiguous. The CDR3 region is CASTTYGKSGYTF. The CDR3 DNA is TGTGCCAGTACCACGTACGGGAAAAGTGGCTACACCTTC.